The 17 T cell receptor beta chains in this list originate from one sample, sequenced in a study of regulatory T cells in long-lasting Graves disease (dated by TCRdb to the early 2020s). The time point label, read with the paper, signifies: newly diagnosed GD, antithyroid drugs for less than 3 months. For both TCR sequencing and RNA sequencing, RNA was extracted from PBMCs in TRIzol. The library was built by means of multiplex PCR. The data were produced on an Illumina HiSeq 4000. To build TCR beta libraries, CDR3 regions were amplified by Arm-PCR using iRepertoire HTBI primers. Clones were called with MiXCR by TCRdb after fastp trimmed the public reads at Q25, and only in-frame beta chains were retained. Merged by CDR3 protein, the rows form single entries marked with the most common genes and DNA. Within this sample are about 430,000 distinct CDR3 sequences, with roughly 15% of them counted one time only. Roughly 8% of the sample comes from the top ten.

These data also featured in a second study, about T cells in Graves' hyperthyroidism and ophthalmopathy.

Here the sequenced sample was peripheral blood mononuclear cells (PBMCs), taken at new diagnosis, from a patient treated with antithyroid drugs. The source of these receptors is a woman aged 40 to 50 with Graves disease. Donor details come from another sample of the same person, matched by shared clones.

This clonotype came up a few times. The rearrangement uses TRBV7-9 and TRBJ1-1; D gene uncertain. Per germline, CDR1 SEHNR and CDR2 FQNEAQ (reference sequence). The CDR3 has 13 amino acids. V lost 1 base and J lost 8, with 11 bases in between. CDR3 region: CASSLGLEREAFF. CDR3 bases: TGTGCCAGCAGCTTAGGTCTAGAAAGGGAAGCTTTCTTT.

This sequence joins TRBV6-5 and TRBJ1-3, with D possibly matching TRBD1 (6 bases). V was shortened by 0 bases and J by 0 bases, with 12 bases between the two germline ends. The CDR3 runs to 17 residues. Germline-derived CDR1 and CDR2 are MNHEY and SVGAGI. The CDR3 region has the DNA TGTGCCAGCAGTTACTCAGGGGGAAGACACTCTGGAAACACCATATATTTT. It specifies CASSYSGGRHSGNTIYF.

V and J are TRBV6-2 or TRBV6-3 and TRBJ2-7, with D perhaps matching TRBD1 (6 bases). Germline CDR1 is MNHEY and CDR2 is SVGEGT. Trimming pared 6 bases from V and 4 bases from J, leaving 13 bases between. The CDR3 spans 13 residues. CDR3 protein: CASRDGQTYEQYF. CDR3 DNA: TGTGCCAGCAGAGACGGACAGACTTACGAGCAGTACTTC.

This clonotype was found many times. V gene TRBV11-3 combines with J gene TRBJ2-1; 10 nucleotides line up with TRBD2. Germline loops: CDR1 SGHNT, CDR2 YENEEA. V lost 1 base to trimming and J lost 7 bases; unmatched junction nucleotides: 4. CDR3 length equals 15 residues. In DNA form, the CDR3 reads TGTGCCAGCAGCTTAGCGGTTAGCGGGAGGAATGAGCAGTTCTTC. Amino acid sequence: CASSLAVSGRNEQFF.

This clonotype was detected ten times or more. J is TRBJ2-3 and V is TRBV5-1; possibly TRBD1 for D (5 bases). The germline CDR1 and CDR2 sequences are SGHRS and YFSETQ. With 0 bases removed from V and 2 bases from J, the gap between germline ends came to 7 bases. CDR3 size: 14 residues. The CDR3 DNA reads TGCGCCAGCAGCTTGGGGGGCTTCACAGATACGCAGTATTTT. Encoded protein: CASSLGGFTDTQYF.

Turning to this clonotype: One end of the junction does not line up with germline, which may come from a read error. The rearrangement joins TRBV6-2 or TRBV6-3 to TRBJ2-5; a weak D match, TRBD1 (6 bases). The CDR3 runs 14 residues. In germline, CDR1 is MNHEY, CDR2 SVGEGT. The CDR3 DNA reads TGTGCCAGCAGTGAAGCGTTGTACAGGGCGACCCGGTACTTC. Residues: CASSEALYRATRYF.

The V call is TRBV5-1, the J call TRBJ2-7; D might be TRBD1 (6 bases). CDR3 length: 13 residues. Germline V lookup: CDR1 SGHRS, CDR2 YFSETQ. V lost 0 bases, J lost 5 bases, and 9 bases lay in between. The CDR3 DNA reads as TGCGCCAGCAGCTTGGGGGACAACAACGAGCAGTACTTC. It is translated as CASSLGDNNEQYF.

This clonotype appeared many times. The genes are TRBV28 and TRBJ2-7; D is undetermined. Per germline, CDR1 MDHEN and CDR2 SYDVKM. The CDR3 has 14 residues. The V end was cut by 6 bases, the J end by 6 bases, with 18 bases between. The CDR3 reads CASRPDATLGEQYF. The CDR3 DNA sequence: TGTGCCAGCAGACCCGACGCAACTCTTGGCGAGCAGTACTTC.

This clonotype was counted only a few times. The chain has TRBV28 and TRBJ1-5, with 12 bases that match TRBD1. Per germline, CDR1 MDHEN and CDR2 SYDVKM. With V trimmed by 8 bases and J by 8 bases, 10 bases remained unmatched. This CDR3 is built from 15 residues. The CDR3: CASLRGDRGQEPQHF. CDR3 sequence (DNA): TGTGCCAGCCTTCGTGGGGACAGGGGGCAGGAGCCCCAGCATTTT.

The V and J genes are TRBV3-1 and TRBJ1-1; TRBD1 agrees at 8 bases. CDR1 is LGHDT, CDR2 YNNKEL, per germline (reference sequence). Trimming cost V 4 bases and J 1 base; bases outside gene matches: 5. The CDR3 consists of 15 residues. The CDR3 here is CASSPGGTGNTEAFF. CDR3 in DNA: TGTGCCAGCAGCCCTGGGGGGACAGGGAACACTGAAGCTTTCTTT.

In this sample, this clonotype turned up a few times. V usage is TRBV11-3 and J usage is TRBJ2-1, with TRBD2 as a possible D gene (7 bases). From germline, CDR1 is SGHNT and CDR2 YENEEA. V was shortened by 2 bases and J by 4 bases, with 21 bases between the two germline ends. The CDR3 consists of 18 residues. The CDR3 region has the DNA TGTGCCAGCAGCTTATCACCCCCACAGGGAGGGCTTTACAATGAGCAGTTCTTC. Translated: CASSLSPPQGGLYNEQFF. The full variable domain, with the rest looked up from reference TRBV11-3 and TRBJ2-1, is EAGVVQSPRYKIIEKKQPVAFWCNPISGHNTLYWYLQNLGQGPELLIRYENEEAVDDSQLPKDRFSAERLKGVDSTLKIQPAELGDSAVYLCASSLSPPQGGLYNEQFFGPGTRLTVL.

This clonotype was seen many times. The CDR3 sequence: CASSRDYNEQFF. CDR3 sequence (DNA): TGTGCCAGCAGCCGGGACTACAATGAGCAGTTCTTC. The V gene is TRBV6-2 or TRBV6-3, the J gene TRBJ2-1, with D perhaps TRBD2 (5 bases). V lost 6 bases and J 3 bases, leaving 6 bases between the germline ends. The CDR3 extends over 12 amino acids. Germline-derived CDR1 and CDR2 are MNHEY and SVGEGT.

This clonotype appeared many times. The genes are TRBV20-1 and TRBJ2-1; 8 nucleotides line up with TRBD2. Trimming at V came to 6 bases and at J to 0 bases, leaving 4 bases not matched to a gene. CDR1 and CDR2 (germline): DFQATT, SNEGSKA (reference sequence). The CDR3 runs 14 residues. CDR3: CSAGLALSYNEQFF. The CDR3 DNA sequence: TGCAGTGCAGGACTAGCTCTCTCCTACAATGAGCAGTTCTTC.

The rearrangement links TRBV4-1 to TRBJ2-3; D ambiguous. Trimming took off 1 base at V and 0 bases at J, with 11 bases between the two ends. The CDR3 loop spans 16 amino acids. The germline CDR1 and CDR2 sequences are MGHRA and YSYEKL. The CDR3 DNA follows: TGCGCCAGCAGCCAAGTTGTCCACAGAAGCACAGATACGCAGTATTTT. The encoded protein is CASSQVVHRSTDTQYF.

The V and J genes are TRBV12-3 or TRBV12-4 and TRBJ2-5, with D perhaps assigned TRBD1 or TRBD2 (6 bases each). Between the trimmed V and J ends, which lost 4 bases and 1 base, there was a span of 13 bases. This CDR3 has 15 residues. The CDR3 is CASSSRGTFQETQYF. CDR3 nucleotides: TGTGCCAGCAGTTCACGCGGGACATTCCAAGAGACCCAGTACTTC.

This clonotype was counted at least ten times. The chain carries TRBV29-1 and TRBJ2-7; D is perhaps TRBD1 or TRBD2 (5 bases each). The CDR3 covers 16 residues. Trimming cost V 7 bases and J 2 bases, with 24 bases left between them. Germline assignment: CDR1 SQVTM and CDR2 ANQGSEA. Here the CDR3 reads CSATHGAVNDPYEQYF. CDR3 DNA: TGCAGCGCAACCCACGGGGCAGTCAACGACCCCTACGAGCAGTACTTC.

This CDR3 is CASSFQGAAGELFF. CDR3 coding DNA: TGCGCCAGCAGCTTTCAGGGGGCGGCCGGGGAGCTGTTTTTT. The rearrangement uses TRBV5-1 and TRBJ2-2, with 8 bases aligning to TRBD1. The V gene's germline CDR1 is SGHRS and CDR2 YFSETQ. Trimming at V came to 2 bases and at J to 6 bases, leaving 3 bases not matched to a gene. This CDR3 contains 14 residues. Together with reference TRBV5-1 and TRBJ2-2, the CDR3 gives the full variable domain: KAGVTQTPRYLIKTRGQQVTLSCSPISGHRSVSWYQQTPGQGLQFLFEYFSETQRNKGNFPGRFSGRQFSNSRSEMNVSTLELGDSALYLCASSFQGAAGELFFGEGSRLTVL.